The 26 T cell receptor beta chains below come from one sample, sequenced in a study of blood T cell repertoires in COVID-19. The assay was immunoSEQ multiplex PCR, and TCRdb's table has in-frame clones only and misses some. The sample yields about 85,000 clones, 85% to 90% seen once. The sample consisted of peripheral blood. Receptors were obtained from an elderly woman with active or convalescent COVID-19.

J is TRBJ2-1 and V is TRBV7-2, with D possibly matching TRBD2 (6 bases). CDR3 size: 15 residues. Trimming removed 3 bases at V and 0 bases at J, with 9 bases between. In germline, CDR1 is SGHTA, CDR2 FQGNSA. DNA for the CDR3: TGTGCCAGCAGCTTTAGCGGATCCTCCTACAATGAGCAGTTCTTC. Residues: CASSFSGSSYNEQFF.

The rearrangement links TRBV27 to TRBJ1-3; D unresolved. Germline CDR1 reads MNHEY; CDR2 reads SMNVEV (reference sequence). V lost 6 bases to trimming and J lost 3 bases, with 9 bases between them. The CDR3 runs to 13 residues. The CDR3 is CASSSTIGNTIYF. Here the CDR3 DNA reads TGTGCCAGCAGCTCTACTATTGGAAACACCATATATTTT.

The chain uses TRBV7-2 and TRBJ2-1; 8 bases map to TRBD2. The CDR3 sequence is 13 residues long. V lost 8 bases and J lost 9; bases outside the gene matches: 9. The germline gives CDR1 SGHTA, CDR2 FQGNSA. This chain's CDR3 is CASGGTRLTEQFF. The CDR3 DNA sequence: TGTGCCAGCGGCGGGACTAGACTCACTGAGCAGTTCTTC.

The rearrangement uses TRBV5-5 and TRBJ2-1, with D unresolved. V was cut by 6 bases and J by 9 bases, with 16 bases left in between. Germline loops: CDR1 SGHKS, CDR2 YYEKEE (reference sequence). The CDR3 is made up of 13 amino acids. The CDR3 coding sequence is TGTGCCAGCACCCCGAGCTTATATCTTGAGCAGTTCTTC. As protein: CASTPSLYLEQFF.

The chain combines TRBV28 with TRBJ2-4, with D possibly TRBD1 on 6 matching bases. CDR1 and CDR2 from the germline V gene are MDHEN and SYDVKM. The ends were cut back, 8 bases at V and 3 bases at J, with 11 bases in the middle. The CDR3 contains 13 residues. CDR3 sequence (DNA): TGTGCCAGCCGCGGACAGAACAAAAACATTCAGTACTTC. Protein product: CASRGQNKNIQYF.

Notes on this clone: Germline and junction disagree at one end, which may indicate a read error. J is TRBJ1-5 and V is TRBV6-1, with TRBD1 identical over 7 bases. Germline assignment: CDR1 MNHNS and CDR2 SASEGT. The CDR3 extends over 14 amino acids. CDR3 nucleotides: TGTGCCAGCAGAGAAGGGGGCCACAATCAGCCCCAGCATTTT. It codes for CASREGGHNQPQHF.

The chain employs TRBV7-2 and TRBJ2-3, with D uncertain. CDR1 is SGHTA, CDR2 FQGNSA, per germline. V gave up 1 base and J gave up 5 bases, with 10 bases separating them. The CDR3 consists of 14 residues. The chain's CDR3 is CASSLGLVIDTQYF. The CDR3 nucleotides read TGTGCCAGCAGCTTAGGCCTAGTTATAGATACGCAGTATTTT.

V gene TRBV7-9 combines with J gene TRBJ2-5; tentative D call: TRBD2 (6 bases). This CDR3 spans 15 amino acids. Germline V CDR1 and CDR2: SEHNR, FQNEAQ (reference sequence). Trimming left V 1 base short and J 3 bases short, with 12 bases between. DNA of the CDR3: TGTGCCAGCAGCTTAGTTAGGGGAGGAGAAGAGACCCAGTACTTC. Its translation is CASSLVRGGEETQYF.

This rearrangement joins TRBV28 to TRBJ2-7, with 10 bases matching TRBD1. The V and J ends lost 5 bases and 4 bases, in that order; junction bases with no gene match: 5. Germline lookup yields CDR1 MDHEN and CDR2 SYDVKM. The CDR3 is made up of 14 amino acids. The CDR3 region has the DNA TGTGCCAGCAGTAGGACAGGGGGTATTTACGAGCAGTACTTC. This codes for CASSRTGGIYEQYF. Complete variable domain (other parts from reference TRBV28 and TRBJ2-7): DVKVTQSSRYLVKRTGEKVFLECVQDMDHENMFWYRQDPGLGLRLIYFSYDVKMKEKGDIPEGYSVSREKKERFSLILESASTNQTSMYLCASSRTGGIYEQYFGPGTRLTVT.

The genes are TRBV19 and TRBJ2-6; D is uncertain. The CDR3 is 15 amino acids. The V gene lost 2 bases and the J gene lost 2 bases, with 7 bases spanning the gap. The germline V gene encodes CDR1 LNHDA and CDR2 SQIVND (reference sequence). The CDR3, as DNA: TGTGCCAGTAGTATACTGCCGGCTGGGGCCAACGTCCTGACTTTC. Encoded protein: CASSILPAGANVLTF.

The chain carries TRBV6-5 and TRBJ1-1; the match to TRBD1 covers 7 bases. Germline CDR1 MNHEY, CDR2 SVGAGI. V gave up 6 bases and J gave up 3 bases; unmatched junction bases: 4. This CDR3 is built from 13 residues. The CDR3 reads CASRSTGYTEAFF. The DNA for the CDR3 is TGTGCCAGCAGGTCGACAGGGTACACTGAAGCTTTCTTT.

This chain uses TRBV6-5 with TRBJ1-2; a weak D match, TRBD1 (5 bases). Between the trimmed V and J ends, which lost 5 bases and 1 base, there was a span of 14 bases. The length of the CDR3 is 15 residues. CDR1 is MNHEY, CDR2 SVGAGI, per germline. As DNA, the CDR3 is TGTGCCAGCAGTCCTGGGGGGAGTATTAACTATGGCTACACCTTC. It is translated as CASSPGGSINYGYTF.

The V gene is TRBV7-2, the J gene TRBJ2-3, with 9 positions matching TRBD2. CDR3 length equals 15 residues. In germline, CDR1 is SGHTA, CDR2 FQGNSA. With 4 bases clipped from V and 5 bases from J, the junction kept 7 bases outside the gene matches. The DNA of the CDR3 is TGTGCCAGCAGCTGGGCGGGAGGGCCTATAGATACGCAGTATTTT. Translation: CASSWAGGPIDTQYF.

The rearrangement uses TRBV6-5 and TRBJ2-7; 7 bases agree with TRBD2. Germline CDR1 and CDR2: MNHEY and SVGAGI. This CDR3 is built from 12 residues. The CDR3 loop reads CALGRAHYEQYF. In DNA, the CDR3 is TGTGCACTTGGGAGGGCCCATTACGAGCAGTACTTC.

The chain is built from TRBV11-2 and TRBJ1-4; D possibly corresponds to TRBD1 (6 bases). The CDR3 covers 12 residues. The ends were cut back, 5 bases at V and 10 bases at J, with 11 bases in the middle. From germline, CDR1 is SGHAT and CDR2 FQNNGV. CDR3 nucleotides: TGTGCCAGCAGCACAGGGACAACAAAACTGTTTTTT. As protein: CASSTGTTKLFF.

In the case of this clone: As the CDR3 is not closed by the conserved phenylalanine or tryptophan, this likely results from a read error. No DNA is shown, since the ends of the CDR3 on it are uncertain; the CDR3 is the one TCRdb lists. V is TRBV10-3 and J is TRBJ1-2; the table gives TRBD1 as D, unverified against the DNA. The germline V gene encodes CDR1 ENHRY and CDR2 SYGVKD. The CDR3 is 13 amino acids in total, end residues counted. The CDR3 sequence is CAISEVQWGHQLS.

This clone showed up just a few times. The gene calls are TRBV2 and TRBJ2-1; 8 positions match TRBD1. This CDR3 is built from 13 residues. Trimming at V came to 7 bases and at J to 9 bases, leaving 8 bases not matched to a gene. Germline V gene lookup returns CDR1 SNHLY and CDR2 FYNNEI. The DNA of the CDR3 is TGTGCCAGCATGGACAGGGTGGATGGTGAGCAGTTCTTC. It translates to CASMDRVDGEQFF.

The chain combines TRBV5-5 with TRBJ1-2; 8 bases agree with TRBD1. Germline values: CDR1 SGHKS, CDR2 YYEKEE (reference sequence). V trimming: 2 bases; J trimming: 3 bases; junction bases outside the gene matches: 9. CDR3 size: 16 residues. The CDR3 DNA is TGTGCCAGCAGCTTCTTAGTCCCGACAGGGGACTATGGCTACACCTTC. Encoded protein: CASSFLVPTGDYGYTF.

The rearrangement uses TRBV6-5 and TRBJ2-7, with TRBD2 matching over 14 bases. This CDR3 spans 15 amino acids. V trimming: 7 bases; J trimming: 6 bases; junction bases outside the gene matches: 8. The germline gives CDR1 MNHEY, CDR2 SVGAGI. CDR3 nucleotide sequence: TGTGCCAGCACCGGGACTAGCGGGAGTTGGATCGAGCAGTACTTC. Translating gives CASTGTSGSWIEQYF.

This clone was seen once. The V and J genes are TRBV7-2 and TRBJ1-1, with D unresolved. Germline V gene data show CDR1 as SGHTA and CDR2 as FQGNSA. The CDR3 consists of 14 residues. V was clipped by 3 bases and J by 0 bases, with 8 bases between them. DNA of the CDR3: TGTGCCAGCAGCTTCTCCAGGATGAACACTGAAGCTTTCTTT. Its translation is CASSFSRMNTEAFF. The variable domain in full, completed from reference TRBV7-2 and TRBJ1-1, reads GAGVSQSPSNKVTEKGKDVELRCDPISGHTALYWYRQSLGQGLEFLIYFQGNSAPDKSGLPSDRFSAERTGGSVSTLTIQRTQQEDSAVYLCASSFSRMNTEAFFGQGTRLTVV.

V and J are TRBV6-4 and TRBJ2-3; TRBD1 might be the D (6 bases). CDR1 is MRHNA and CDR2 is SNTAGT in the germline V gene. Trimming stripped 6 bases from V and 0 bases from J, with 10 bases between. This CDR3 contains 14 residues. The CDR3: CASSKGESTDTQYF. The DNA for the CDR3 is TGTGCCAGCAGCAAGGGGGAAAGCACAGATACGCAGTATTTT.

The genes are TRBV19 and TRBJ1-1; 8 bases are a match to TRBD1. CDR1 and CDR2 from the germline V gene are LNHDA and SQIVND (reference sequence). The trim removed 10 bases at V and 5 bases at J, leaving 6 bases unmatched. There are 12 residues in the CDR3. The CDR3 region is CATRQGRTEAFF. CDR3 in DNA: TGTGCCACTAGACAGGGGCGGACTGAAGCTTTCTTT.

The gene calls are TRBV19 and TRBJ1-5, with D maybe TRBD1 (5 bases). V was clipped by 4 bases and J by 1 base, with 14 bases between them. There are 16 residues in the CDR3. Germline V lookup: CDR1 LNHDA, CDR2 SQIVND (reference sequence). CDR3 in DNA: TGTGCCAGTAGTACCACTGGGAGGGGAAGCAATCAGCCCCAGCATTTT. Amino acid sequence: CASSTTGRGSNQPQHF.

The rearrangement uses TRBV5-6 and TRBJ1-1; 9 bases agree with TRBD1. With 4 bases clipped from V and 1 base from J, the junction kept 5 bases outside the gene matches. Germline CDR1 reads SGHDT; CDR2 reads YYEEEE. The CDR3 is 15 residues long. As DNA, the CDR3 is TGTGCCAGCAGCGCAATGGGACAGGGGAACACTGAAGCTTTCTTT. As protein: CASSAMGQGNTEAFF.

The J gene is TRBJ1-1, the V gene TRBV7-9, with 8 bases aligning to TRBD1. The V gene's germline CDR1 is SEHNR and CDR2 FQNEAQ (reference sequence). After removal of 5 bases from V and 0 bases from J, the junction contained 5 bases not matched to a gene. The CDR3 has 15 amino acids. DNA for the CDR3: TGTGCCAGCAGCCCGCCGGGACAGGTGAACACTGAAGCTTTCTTT. Translating it yields CASSPPGQVNTEAFF.

V gene TRBV4-3 combines with J gene TRBJ1-3, with TRBD1 as a possible D gene (6 bases). Trimming left V 0 bases short and J 4 bases short, with 13 bases between. The CDR3 is 16 amino acids. Germline CDR1 reads LGHNA; CDR2 reads YSLEER. The CDR3 nucleotides read TGCGCCAGCAGCCAAGATTTTGGGGGGGCGGGAAACACCATATATTTT. Translating it yields CASSQDFGGAGNTIYF.